There are a few counts of the clone carrying this T cell receptor beta chain. Its antigen is unidentified. Lactation, pregnancy, other autoimmune disease or uncontrolled infection led to exclusion of patients. Diagnosis relied on clinical symptoms, serum thyroxine and TRAb, thyroid ultrasound and orbital computed tomography. The CDR3 extends over 16 amino acids. Germline V gives CDR1 SQVTM, CDR2 ANQGSEA. With 3 bases removed from V and 3 bases from J, the gap between germline ends came to 17 bases. The sample originates from a study of T cells in Graves' hyperthyroidism and ophthalmopathy. General observations from the study: Most thyroid clonotypes with frequency above 0.001 were detected in blood. Model predictions of ophthalmopathy came a median 6.5 months before onset.

RNA transcripts served as the template for amplifying TCR beta CDR3 regions. Carried out on the TCR CDR3, a first-round RT-PCR used the HTBI primer set. Each CDR3 protein gets one entry after TCRdb re-called the multiplex PCR reads with MiXCR. The repertoire holds about 360,000 distinct CDR3 sequences, with approximately 15% as singletons. The TCR comes from a woman aged 18 to 35 with Graves' hyperthyroidism that later progressed to Graves' ophthalmopathy. The rearrangement joins TRBV29-1 to TRBJ2-2, with D tentatively TRBD1 (5 bases). Sequencing was performed on blood. The CDR3 loop reads CSVDDGPQGYTGELFF. CDR3 nucleotide sequence: TGCAGCGTTGATGATGGACCCCAGGGATACACCGGGGAGCTGTTTTTT.